This T cell receptor beta chain is from a study of shared clonotypes between healthy human individuals. Study-wide results and caveats: Since donors were few, the genetic and exposure-history diversity represented was limited. In contrast to clonotypes shared by all four donors, non-shared clonotypes had lower generation probabilities.

Remarks on this clone: The antigen remains undetermined. A far bigger clonotype differs at one base, so this is likely a read error.

TCRdb's table, derived via immunoSEQ multiplex PCR, lists solely in-frame clones and lacks some. The table lists about 1.1 million clones, approximately 80% of them singletons. The CDR3 consists of 13 residues. The germline V gene encodes CDR1 GTSNPN and CDR2 SVGIG (reference sequence). The sequencing sample was made of memory CD4+ T cells from PBMCs. Subset reported: CD45RA-negative fraction. The source is a man aged 18 to 29 in good health. Some clones in this sample may be carry-over from other donors' samples. V usage is TRBV30 and J usage is TRBJ1-1, with D perhaps TRBD1 (6 bases). The CDR3 DNA reads as TGTGCCTGGGGTGTGACAGGCAACACTGAAGCTTTCTTT. Its protein product is CAWGVTGNTEAFF.